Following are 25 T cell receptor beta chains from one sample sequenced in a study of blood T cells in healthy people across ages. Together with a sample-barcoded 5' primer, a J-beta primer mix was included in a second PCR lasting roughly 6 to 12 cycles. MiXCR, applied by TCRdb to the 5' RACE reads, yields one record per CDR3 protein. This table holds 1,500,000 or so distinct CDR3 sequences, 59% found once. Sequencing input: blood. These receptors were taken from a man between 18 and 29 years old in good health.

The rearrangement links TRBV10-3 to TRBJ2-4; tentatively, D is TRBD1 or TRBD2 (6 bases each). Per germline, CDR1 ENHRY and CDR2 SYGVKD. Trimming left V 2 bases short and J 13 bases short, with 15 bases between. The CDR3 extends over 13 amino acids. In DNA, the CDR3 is TGTGCCATCAGTGAGGGACAGAACGCGGGGCAGTACTTC. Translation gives CAISEGQNAGQYF.

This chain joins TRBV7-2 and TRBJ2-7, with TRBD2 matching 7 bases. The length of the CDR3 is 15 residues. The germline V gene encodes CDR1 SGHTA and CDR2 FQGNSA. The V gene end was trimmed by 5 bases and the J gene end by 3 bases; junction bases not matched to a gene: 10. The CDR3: CASSVETGTNYEQYF. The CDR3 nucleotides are TGTGCCAGCAGCGTCGAAACCGGGACTAACTACGAGCAGTACTTC.

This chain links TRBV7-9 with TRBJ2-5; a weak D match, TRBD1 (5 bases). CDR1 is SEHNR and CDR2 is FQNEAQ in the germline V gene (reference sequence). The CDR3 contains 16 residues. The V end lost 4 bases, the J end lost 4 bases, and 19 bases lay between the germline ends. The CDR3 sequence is CASSSIDNEGVETQYF. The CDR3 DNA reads TGTGCCAGCAGCTCCATCGACAATGAAGGGGTAGAGACCCAGTACTTC.

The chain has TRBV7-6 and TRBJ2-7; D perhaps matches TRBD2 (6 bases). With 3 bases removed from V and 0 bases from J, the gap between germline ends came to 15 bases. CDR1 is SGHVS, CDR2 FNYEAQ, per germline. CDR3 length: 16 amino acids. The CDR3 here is CASSLGPRTTSYEQYF. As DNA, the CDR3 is TGTGCCAGCAGCTTGGGCCCCAGGACTACCTCCTACGAGCAGTACTTC. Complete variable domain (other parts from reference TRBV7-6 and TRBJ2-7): GAGVSQSPRYKVTKRGQDVALRCDPISGHVSLYWYRQALGQGPEFLTYFNYEAQQDKSGLPNDRFSAERPEGSISTLTIQRTEQRDSAMYRCASSLGPRTTSYEQYFGPGTRLTVT.

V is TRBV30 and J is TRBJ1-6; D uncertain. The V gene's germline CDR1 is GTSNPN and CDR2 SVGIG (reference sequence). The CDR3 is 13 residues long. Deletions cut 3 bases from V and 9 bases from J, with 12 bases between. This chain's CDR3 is CAWRGVGPSPLHF. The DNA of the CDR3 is TGTGCCTGGAGGGGCGTAGGGCCTTCACCCCTCCACTTT.

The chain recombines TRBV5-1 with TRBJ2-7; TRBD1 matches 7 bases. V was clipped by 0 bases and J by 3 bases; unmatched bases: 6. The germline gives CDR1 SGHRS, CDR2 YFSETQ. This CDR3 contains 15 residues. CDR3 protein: CASSLEVRGNYEQYF. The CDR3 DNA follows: TGCGCCAGCAGCTTGGAAGTCAGGGGGAACTACGAGCAGTACTTC.

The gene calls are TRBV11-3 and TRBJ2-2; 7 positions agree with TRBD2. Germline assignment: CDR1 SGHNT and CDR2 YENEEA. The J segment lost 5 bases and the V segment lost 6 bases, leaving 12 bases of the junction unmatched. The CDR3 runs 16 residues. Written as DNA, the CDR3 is TGTGCCAGCAGTTCTAAAACGACTAGCAGTACCGGGGAGCTGTTTTTT. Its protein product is CASSSKTTSSTGELFF. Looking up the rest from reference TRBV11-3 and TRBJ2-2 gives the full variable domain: EAGVVQSPRYKIIEKKQPVAFWCNPISGHNTLYWYLQNLGQGPELLIRYENEEAVDDSQLPKDRFSAERLKGVDSTLKIQPAELGDSAVYLCASSSKTTSSTGELFFGEGSRLTVL.

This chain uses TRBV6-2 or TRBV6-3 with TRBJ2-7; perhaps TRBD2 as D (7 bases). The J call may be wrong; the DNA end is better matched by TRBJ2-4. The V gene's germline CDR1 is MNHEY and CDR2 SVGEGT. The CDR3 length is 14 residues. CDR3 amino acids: CASRTGGSKNIQYF. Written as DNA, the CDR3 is TGTGCCAGCAGGACGGGGGGCTCCAAAAACATTCAGTACTTC.

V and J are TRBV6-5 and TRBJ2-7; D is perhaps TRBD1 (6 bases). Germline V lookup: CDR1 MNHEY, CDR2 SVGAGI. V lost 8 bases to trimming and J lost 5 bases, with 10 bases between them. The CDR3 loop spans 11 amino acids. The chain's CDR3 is CASQQGHEQYF. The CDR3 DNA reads TGTGCCAGCCAACAGGGCCACGAGCAGTACTTC.

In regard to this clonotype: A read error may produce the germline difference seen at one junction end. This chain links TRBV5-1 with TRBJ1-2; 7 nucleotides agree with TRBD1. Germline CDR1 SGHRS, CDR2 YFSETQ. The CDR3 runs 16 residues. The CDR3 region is CASSVVGTAKRDGYIF. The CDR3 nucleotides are TGCGCCAGCAGCGTGGTCGGGACAGCCAAAAGAGATGGCTACATCTTC.

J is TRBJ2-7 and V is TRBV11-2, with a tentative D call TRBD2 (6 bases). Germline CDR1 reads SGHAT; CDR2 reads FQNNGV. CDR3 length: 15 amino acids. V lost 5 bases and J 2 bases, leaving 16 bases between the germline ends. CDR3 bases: TGTGCCAGCAGCAAGTCCACTGGCGGGACCTACGAGCAGTACTTC. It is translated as CASSKSTGGTYEQYF.

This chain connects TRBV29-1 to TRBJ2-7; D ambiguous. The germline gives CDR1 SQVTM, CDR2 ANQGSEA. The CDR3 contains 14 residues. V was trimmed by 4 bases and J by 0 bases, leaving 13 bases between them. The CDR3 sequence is CSVAKQYSSYEQYF. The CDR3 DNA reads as TGCAGCGTTGCTAAACAGTATAGCTCCTACGAGCAGTACTTC.

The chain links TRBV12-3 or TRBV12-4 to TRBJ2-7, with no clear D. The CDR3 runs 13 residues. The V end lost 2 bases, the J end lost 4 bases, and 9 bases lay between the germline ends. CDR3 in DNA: TGTGCCAGCAGTTTATCCAGGTTTTACGAGCAGTACTTC. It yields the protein CASSLSRFYEQYF.

The CDR3 sequence is CASIEGRSSGANVLTF. The CDR3 nucleotides read TGTGCCAGCATCGAGGGACGGTCCTCTGGGGCCAACGTCCTGACTTTC. The chain carries TRBV11-2 and TRBJ2-6; D tentatively fits TRBD1 or TRBD2 (5 bases each). CDR3 length: 16 residues. Germline CDR1 is SGHAT and CDR2 is FQNNGV. V gave up 7 bases and J gave up 0 bases, with 13 bases separating them.

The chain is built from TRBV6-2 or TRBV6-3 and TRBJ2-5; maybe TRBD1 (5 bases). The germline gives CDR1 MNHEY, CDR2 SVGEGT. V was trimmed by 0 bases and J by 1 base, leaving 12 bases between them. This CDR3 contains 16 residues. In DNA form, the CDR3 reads TGTGCCAGCAGTTACTCCAACGCAGGGTCCCAAGAGACCCAGTACTTC. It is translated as CASSYSNAGSQETQYF.

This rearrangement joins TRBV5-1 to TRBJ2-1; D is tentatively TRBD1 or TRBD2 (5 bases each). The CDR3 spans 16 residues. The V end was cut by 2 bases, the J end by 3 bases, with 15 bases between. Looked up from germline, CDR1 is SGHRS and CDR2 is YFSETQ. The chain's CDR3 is CASSFEGRSDYNEQFF. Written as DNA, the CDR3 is TGCGCCAGCAGCTTCGAGGGGCGGAGCGACTACAATGAGCAGTTCTTC.

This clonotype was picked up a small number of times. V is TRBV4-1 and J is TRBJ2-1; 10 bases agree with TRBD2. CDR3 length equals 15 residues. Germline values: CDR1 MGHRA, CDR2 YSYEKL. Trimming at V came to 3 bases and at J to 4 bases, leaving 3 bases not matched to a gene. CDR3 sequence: CASSHTSGAYNEQFF. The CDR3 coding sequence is TGCGCCAGCAGCCATACTAGCGGGGCATACAATGAGCAGTTCTTC.

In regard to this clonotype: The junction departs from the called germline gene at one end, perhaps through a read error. The CDR3 coding sequence is TGTGCTAGCAGCTCCCTCGGAGACCACAATGAGCAGTTCTTC. Its protein product is CASSSLGDHNEQFF. The V and J genes are TRBV7-7 and TRBJ2-1; D unresolved. Germline V gene data show CDR1 as SSHAT and CDR2 as FNYEAQ (reference sequence). The CDR3 extends over 14 amino acids.

CDR3 coding DNA: TGCGCCAGCAGCCAAGATCAACGAGATACGCAGTATTTT. The encoded protein is CASSQDQRDTQYF. This chain uses TRBV4-3 with TRBJ2-3, with no clear D. The CDR3 contains 13 residues. Germline V gene data show CDR1 as LGHNA and CDR2 as YSLEER. V was cut by 0 bases and J by 5 bases, with 6 bases left in between.

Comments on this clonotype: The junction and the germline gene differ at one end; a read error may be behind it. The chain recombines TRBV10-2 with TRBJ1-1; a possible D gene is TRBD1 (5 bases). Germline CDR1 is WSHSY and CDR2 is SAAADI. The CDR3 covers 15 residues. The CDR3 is CTSSESRGTNTEAFF. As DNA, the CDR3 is TGCACCAGCAGTGAGTCGAGGGGTACGAACACTGAAGCTTTCTTT.

The CDR3 protein is CASSVGSGGEETQYF. The CDR3 DNA is TGTGCCAGCAGCGTAGGTAGCGGTGGAGAGGAGACCCAGTACTTC. This chain links TRBV9 with TRBJ2-5; TRBD2 is a possible D gene (6 bases). This CDR3 has 15 amino acids. Trimming pared 0 bases from V and 5 bases from J, leaving 14 bases between. Germline assignment: CDR1 SGDLS and CDR2 YYNGEE.

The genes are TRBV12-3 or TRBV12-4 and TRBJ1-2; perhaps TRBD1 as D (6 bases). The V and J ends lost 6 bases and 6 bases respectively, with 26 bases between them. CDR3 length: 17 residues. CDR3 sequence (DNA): TGTGCCAGCAGCTCAAGGATTACAGGGAGGCCTCTTGATGGCTACACCTTC. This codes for CASSSRITGRPLDGYTF.

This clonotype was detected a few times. In DNA, the CDR3 is TGTGCCAGCAGCCAAGTTCAGGTCGTGGGGGAGCAGTTCTTC. Its protein is CASSQVQVVGEQFF. The chain is built from TRBV3-1 and TRBJ2-1; D not resolved. Germline CDR1 and CDR2: LGHDT and YNNKEL (reference sequence). The ends were cut back, 1 base at V and 10 bases at J, with 14 bases in the middle. CDR3 size: 14 residues.

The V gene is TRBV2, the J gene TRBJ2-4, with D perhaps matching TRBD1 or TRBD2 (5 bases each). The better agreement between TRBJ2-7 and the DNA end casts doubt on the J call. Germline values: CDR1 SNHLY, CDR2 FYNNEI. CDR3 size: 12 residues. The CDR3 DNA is TGTGCCGGCCGGGACGCCTCCTACGAGCAGTACTTC. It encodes CAGRDASYEQYF.

The CDR3 nucleotides read TGTGCCAGCAGCGTGACTCAGCGGGATGAGCAGTTCTTC. This translates into CASSVTQRDEQFF. The rearrangement joins TRBV7-6 to TRBJ2-1; a weak D match, TRBD2 (6 bases). The CDR3 spans 13 residues. The V gene lost 5 bases and the J gene lost 8 bases, with 13 bases spanning the gap. Looked up from germline, CDR1 is SGHVS and CDR2 is FNYEAQ.